This T cell receptor (beta chain) originates from a study of Graves' ophthalmopathy and Graves' hyperthyroidism. Study observations and caveats: The model predicted ophthalmopathy progression with 60% to 71% sensitivity and around 74% specificity. Ophthalmopathy was separated from stable hyperthyroidism by a 13-signature model with approximately 91% sensitivity and around 84% specificity.

Among the exclusions were patients with other autoimmune diseases, uncontrolled infections, pregnancy or lactation. Physicians reached a diagnosis by relying on clinical symptoms, serum thyroxine, TRAb, thyroid ultrasound and orbital computed tomography. This CDR3 has 17 amino acids. Trimming removed 4 bases from V and 5 bases from J; junction bases left unmatched: 11. The germline V gene encodes CDR1 KGHDR and CDR2 SFDVKD. RNA transcripts provided the template for amplifying TCR beta CDR3 regions. Amplification began with first-round RT-PCR using HTBI primers, then second-round multiplex PCR was performed. One entry per CDR3 protein, called by TCRdb with MiXCR from the multiplex PCR reads. The sample lists 150,000 or so distinct CDR3 sequences, 30% to 45% occurring once. Worth noting for this clonotype: Antigen: not known.

Specimen: peripheral blood. V usage is TRBV24-1 and J usage is TRBJ2-5; 11 nucleotides align to TRBD2. This TCR was recovered from a middle-aged woman with Graves' ophthalmopathy. This CDR3 reads CATSEKRLAGRGETQYF. CDR3 bases: TGTGCCACCAGTGAGAAGAGACTAGCGGGACGCGGGGAGACCCAGTACTTC.